This TCR beta chain was retrieved from a study of T cells in Graves' hyperthyroidism and ophthalmopathy. Germline V lookup: CDR1 MNHNS, CDR2 SASEGT. This CDR3 region has 15 residues. V shed 7 bases, J shed 4 bases, and the junction held 11 bases outside the gene matches. This clonotype showed up just a few times. Amplified TCR beta CDR3 regions came from RNA transcripts. First-round RT-PCR targeting the TCR CDR3 was performed with the HTBI primer set. Each CDR3 protein gets one entry after TCRdb re-called the multiplex PCR reads with MiXCR. The sample includes 350,000 to 450,000 distinct CDR3 sequences, about 18% of them seen just once. Orbital computed tomography, thyroid ultrasound, serum thyroxine and TRAb, and clinical symptoms together informed the diagnoses.

Sequenced material: blood. The chain joins TRBV6-1 to TRBJ2-5, with 8 positions matching TRBD1. The clonotype comes from a woman aged 30 to 39 with Graves' hyperthyroidism that later progressed to Graves' ophthalmopathy. The CDR3 DNA sequence: TGTGCCAGCAATGTTTTACGGACAGGGAGAGAGACCCAGTACTTC. Translation gives CASNVLRTGRETQYF.